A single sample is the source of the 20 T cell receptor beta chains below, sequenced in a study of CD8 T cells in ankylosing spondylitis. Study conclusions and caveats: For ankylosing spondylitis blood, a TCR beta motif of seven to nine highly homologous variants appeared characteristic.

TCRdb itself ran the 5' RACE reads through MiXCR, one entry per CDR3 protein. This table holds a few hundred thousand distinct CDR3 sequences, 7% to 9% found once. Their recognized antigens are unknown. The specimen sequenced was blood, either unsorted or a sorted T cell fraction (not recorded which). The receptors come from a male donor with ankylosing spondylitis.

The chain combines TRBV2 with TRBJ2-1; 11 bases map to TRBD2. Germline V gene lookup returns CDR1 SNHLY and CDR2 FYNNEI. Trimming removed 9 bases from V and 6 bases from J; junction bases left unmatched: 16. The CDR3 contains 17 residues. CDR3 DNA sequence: TGTGCCAGGGTAACCAGGAGGCTAGCGGGAGGATCCAATGAGCAGTTCTTC. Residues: CARVTRRLAGGSNEQFF.

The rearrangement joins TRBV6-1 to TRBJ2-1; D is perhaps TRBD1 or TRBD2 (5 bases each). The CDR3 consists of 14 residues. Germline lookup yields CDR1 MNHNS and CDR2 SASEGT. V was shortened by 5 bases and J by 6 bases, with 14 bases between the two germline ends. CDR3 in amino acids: CASSPGRQINEQFF. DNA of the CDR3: TGTGCCAGCAGTCCGGGACGGCAAATCAATGAGCAGTTCTTC.

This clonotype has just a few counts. CDR3 coding DNA: TGCGCCAGCAGCCCCTCTACCAACACCGGGGAGCTGTTTTTT. It codes for CASSPSTNTGELFF. The chain recombines TRBV5-1 with TRBJ2-2, with D unclear. The germline V gene has CDR1 SGHRS and CDR2 YFSETQ. This CDR3 region has 14 residues. Trimming stripped 4 bases from V and 2 bases from J, with 9 bases between.

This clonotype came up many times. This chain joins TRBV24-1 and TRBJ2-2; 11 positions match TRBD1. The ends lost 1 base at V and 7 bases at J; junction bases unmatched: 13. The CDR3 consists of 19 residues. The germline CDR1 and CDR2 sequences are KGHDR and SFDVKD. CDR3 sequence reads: CATSDFRTGGLKGGGELFF. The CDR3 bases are TGTGCCACCAGTGATTTCCGGACAGGGGGCCTAAAAGGCGGCGGGGAGCTGTTTTTT.

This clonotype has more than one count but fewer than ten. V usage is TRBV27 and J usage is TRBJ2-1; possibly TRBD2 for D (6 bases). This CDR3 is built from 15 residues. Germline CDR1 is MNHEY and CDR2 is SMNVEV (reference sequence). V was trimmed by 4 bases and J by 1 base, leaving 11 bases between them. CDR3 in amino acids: CASSSPGESYNEQFF. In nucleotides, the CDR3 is TGTGCCAGCAGTTCGCCGGGAGAATCCTACAATGAGCAGTTCTTC.

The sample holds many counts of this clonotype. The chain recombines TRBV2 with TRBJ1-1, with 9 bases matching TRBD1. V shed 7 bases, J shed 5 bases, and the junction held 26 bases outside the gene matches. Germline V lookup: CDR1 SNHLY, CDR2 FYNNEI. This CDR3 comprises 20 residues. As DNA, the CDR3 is TGTGCCAGCATTAAGGCGCCGGGTGGCCGGGGACAGGGTAGAGGTACTGAAGCTTTCTTT. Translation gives CASIKAPGGRGQGRGTEAFF.

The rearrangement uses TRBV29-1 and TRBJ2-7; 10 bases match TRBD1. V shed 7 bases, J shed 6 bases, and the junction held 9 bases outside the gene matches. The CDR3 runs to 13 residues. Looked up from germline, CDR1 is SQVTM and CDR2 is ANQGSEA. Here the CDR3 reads CSGGDRGQGEQYF. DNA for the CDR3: TGCAGCGGGGGAGACAGGGGGCAAGGCGAGCAGTACTTC.

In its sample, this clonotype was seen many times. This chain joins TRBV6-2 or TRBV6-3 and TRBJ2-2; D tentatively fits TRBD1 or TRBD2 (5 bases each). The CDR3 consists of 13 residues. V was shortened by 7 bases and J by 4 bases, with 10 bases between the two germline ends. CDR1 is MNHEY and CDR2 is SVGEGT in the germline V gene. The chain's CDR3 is CASNRGGTGELFF. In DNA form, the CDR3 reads TGTGCCAGCAATCGGGGCGGCACCGGGGAGCTGTTTTTT.

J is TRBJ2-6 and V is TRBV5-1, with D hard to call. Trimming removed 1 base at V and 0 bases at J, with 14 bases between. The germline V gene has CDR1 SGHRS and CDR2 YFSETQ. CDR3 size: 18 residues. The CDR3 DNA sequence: TGCGCCAGCAGCTTGATGATACAGTCAGTCTCTGGGGCCAACGTCCTGACTTTC. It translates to CASSLMIQSVSGANVLTF.

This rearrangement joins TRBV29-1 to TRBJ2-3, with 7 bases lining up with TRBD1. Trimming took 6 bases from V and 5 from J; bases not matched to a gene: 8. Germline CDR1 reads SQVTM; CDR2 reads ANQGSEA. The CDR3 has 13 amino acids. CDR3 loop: CSVQPTGVDTQYF. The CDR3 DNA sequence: TGCAGCGTCCAACCCACAGGGGTAGATACGCAGTATTTT.

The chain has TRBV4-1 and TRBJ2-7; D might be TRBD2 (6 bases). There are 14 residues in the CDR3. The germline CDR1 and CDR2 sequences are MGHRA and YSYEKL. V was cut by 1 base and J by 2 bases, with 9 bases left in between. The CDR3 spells CASSQGEAAYEQYF. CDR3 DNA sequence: TGCGCCAGCAGCCAAGGGGAGGCCGCCTACGAGCAGTACTTC.

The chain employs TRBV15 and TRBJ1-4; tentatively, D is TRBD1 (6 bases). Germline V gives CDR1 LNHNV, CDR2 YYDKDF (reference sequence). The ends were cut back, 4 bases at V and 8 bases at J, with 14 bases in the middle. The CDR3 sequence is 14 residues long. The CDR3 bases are TGTGCCACCAGCATGGGCAGGGGTCCGGAAAAACTGTTTTTT. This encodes CATSMGRGPEKLFF.

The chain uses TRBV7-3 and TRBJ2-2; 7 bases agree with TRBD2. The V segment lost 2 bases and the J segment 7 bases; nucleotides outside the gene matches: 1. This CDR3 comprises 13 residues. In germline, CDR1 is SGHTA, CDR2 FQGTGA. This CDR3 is CASSLRGVGELFF. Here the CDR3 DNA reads TGTGCCAGCAGCTTACGGGGGGTCGGGGAGCTGTTTTTT.

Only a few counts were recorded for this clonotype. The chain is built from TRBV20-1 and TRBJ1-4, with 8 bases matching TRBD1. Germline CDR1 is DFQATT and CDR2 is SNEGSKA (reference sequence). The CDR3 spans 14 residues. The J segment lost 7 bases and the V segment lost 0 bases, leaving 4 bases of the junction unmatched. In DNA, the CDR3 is TGCAGTGCTAGAGATGGACAGGGTGGTGAAAAACTGTTTTTT. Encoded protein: CSARDGQGGEKLFF.

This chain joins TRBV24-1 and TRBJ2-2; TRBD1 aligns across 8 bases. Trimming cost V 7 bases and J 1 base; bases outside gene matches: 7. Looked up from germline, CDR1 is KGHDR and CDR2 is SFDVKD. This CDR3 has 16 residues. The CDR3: CATSPPGTGNTGELFF. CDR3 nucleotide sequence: TGTGCCACCAGCCCCCCCGGGACAGGGAACACCGGGGAGCTGTTTTTT.

CDR3 DNA sequence: TGCAGTGCTAGAGTAAACCCCCCGGCTGAGCAGTTCTTC. This encodes CSARVNPPAEQFF. The rearrangement uses TRBV20-1 and TRBJ2-1, with D unclear. Germline V gene lookup returns CDR1 DFQATT and CDR2 SNEGSKA (reference sequence). The CDR3 loop spans 13 amino acids. Trimming cost V 1 base and J 9 bases, with 13 bases left between them.

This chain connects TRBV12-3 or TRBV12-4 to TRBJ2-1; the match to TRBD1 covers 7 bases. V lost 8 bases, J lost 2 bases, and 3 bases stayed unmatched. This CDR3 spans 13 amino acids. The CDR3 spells CASGRGTYNEQFF. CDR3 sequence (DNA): TGTGCCAGCGGCAGGGGGACCTACAATGAGCAGTTCTTC.

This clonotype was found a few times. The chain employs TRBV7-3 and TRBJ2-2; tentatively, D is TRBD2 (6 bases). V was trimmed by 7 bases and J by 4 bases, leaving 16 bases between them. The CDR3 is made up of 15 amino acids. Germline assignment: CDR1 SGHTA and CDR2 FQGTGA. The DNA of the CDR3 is TGTGCCAGCACCCGGGGTGTGGGGGGCACCGGGGAGCTGTTTTTT. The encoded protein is CASTRGVGGTGELFF.

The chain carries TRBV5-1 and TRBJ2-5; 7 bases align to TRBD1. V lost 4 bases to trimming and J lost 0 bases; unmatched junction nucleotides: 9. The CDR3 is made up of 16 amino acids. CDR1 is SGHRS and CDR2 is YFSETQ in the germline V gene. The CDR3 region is CASSRDRAGYQETQYF. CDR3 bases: TGCGCCAGCAGCAGAGACAGGGCTGGGTACCAAGAGACCCAGTACTTC.

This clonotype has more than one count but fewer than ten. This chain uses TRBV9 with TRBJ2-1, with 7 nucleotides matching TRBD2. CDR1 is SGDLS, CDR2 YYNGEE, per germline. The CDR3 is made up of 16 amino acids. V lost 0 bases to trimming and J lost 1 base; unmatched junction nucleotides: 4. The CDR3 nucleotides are TGTGCCAGCAGCGTAGCACTAGCGAAATCCTACAATGAGCAGTTCTTC. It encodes CASSVALAKSYNEQFF.